This T cell receptor beta chain came from a study of cytomegalovirus exposure and HLA in healthy donors. Study-level points and caveats: Several of the most significant clusters appeared linked to common viral pathogens, based on a later analysis.

PCR amplification relied on 60 Vbeta primers (plus 13 Jbeta primers). The method was immunoSEQ multiplex PCR; TCRdb's version includes in-frame clones alone and lacks a portion of them. The sample holds fewer than 200,000 clones; around 88% are singletons and the top ten take about 1.8%. The junction had 5 bases not matched to a gene; V was cut back by 7 bases and J by 4 bases. Germline loops: CDR1 MNHNS, CDR2 SASEGT. The CDR3 consists of 14 residues. A note on this clone: Its antigen is currently unknown.

The receptor comes from a man between 35 and 55 years old in good health and CMV-seropositive. V usage is TRBV6-1 and J usage is TRBJ2-5; 11 positions agree with TRBD1. Sequencing was done on a sample of PBMCs. CDR3 sequence (DNA): TGTGCCAGCACTCGGGACAGGGGGACAGAGACCCAGTACTTC. This codes for CASTRDRGTETQYF.